The clone carrying this T cell receptor beta chain came up a few times. Its specificity is not known. Sequence at one end of the junction differs from germline and may be a read error. This entry is derived from a study of blood T cells in healthy people across ages. There are 16 residues in the CDR3. Per germline, CDR1 LGHNA and CDR2 YSLEER. Combining a sample-barcoded 5' primer with a J-beta primer mix, a second PCR ran for 7 to 11 cycles. TCRdb independently ran MiXCR on the 5' RACE reads; one entry per CDR3 protein. The sample holds some 1.5 million distinct CDR3 sequences, about 42% seen once. Study-wide findings and caveats: Across the age range, TCR beta diversity per million T cells fell in a roughly linear way.

The J gene is TRBJ2-5, the V gene TRBV4-3; D is perhaps TRBD1 or TRBD2 (5 bases each). The sequencing input was blood. The receptor comes from a woman aged 18-29 years in good health. The CDR3 nucleotides read TGCACCAGCAGCCAATCCTCAAGGGTGTCGGGGCAGGCCCAGTACTTC. This gives the protein CTSSQSSRVSGQAQYF.